A single sample gave rise to the 9 T cell receptor beta chains below, sequenced in a study of response to subunit inactivated influenza vaccine. TCRdb independently ran MiXCR on the RT-PCR reads; one entry per CDR3 protein. The sample records about 520,000 distinct CDR3 sequences, approximately 7.7% being singletons. The sequenced sample was PBMCs from blood, obtained roughly 24 months after vaccination. These TCRs come from a man aged 50 to 69 who received an inactivated influenza vaccine.

This clonotype was seen only a few times. The chain employs TRBV5-1 and TRBJ2-7; D assignment may be TRBD1 or TRBD2 (5 bases each). The CDR3 runs 14 residues. Trimming left V 6 bases short and J 0 bases short, with 13 bases between. Per the germline V gene, CDR1 is SGHRS and CDR2 is YFSETQ. The CDR3 is CASKIGTDSYEQYF. The CDR3 DNA sequence: TGCGCCAGCAAGATCGGGACGGACTCCTACGAGCAGTACTTC.

This clonotype was seen ten or more times. The chain is built from TRBV12-3 or TRBV12-4 and TRBJ2-6; D gene ambiguous. V was pared by 8 bases and J by 4 bases, with 21 bases between. CDR3 size: 17 residues. This chain's CDR3 is CASQVRRSSGGANVLTF. The CDR3 DNA sequence: TGTGCCAGCCAGGTCCGACGGTCCTCAGGCGGGGCCAACGTCCTGACTTTC.

This clonotype showed up just a few times. The chain employs TRBV7-6 and TRBJ2-7, with 8 bases fitting TRBD2. Germline CDR1 and CDR2: SGHVS and FNYEAQ. The CDR3 contains 12 residues. J was trimmed by 2 bases and V by 11 bases; bases with no gene match: 5. The CDR3 is CASGRGPYEQYF. The CDR3 DNA follows: TGTGCCTCCGGGAGGGGACCCTACGAGCAGTACTTC.

This clonotype was seen more than once but under ten times. The V gene is TRBV24-1, the J gene TRBJ2-2; 9 bases map to TRBD1. The germline V gene encodes CDR1 KGHDR and CDR2 SFDVKD. V was pared by 5 bases and J by 9 bases, with 9 bases of the junction left unmatched. The CDR3 loop spans 15 amino acids. The CDR3 reads CATSAPGQGFRELFF. For the CDR3, the DNA is TGTGCCACCAGTGCCCCGGGACAGGGATTTCGGGAGCTGTTTTTT.

This clonotype appeared many times. The J gene is TRBJ2-5, the V gene TRBV7-2, with D perhaps TRBD1 (5 bases). Germline loops: CDR1 SGHTA, CDR2 FQGNSA. Trimming shortened V by 2 bases and J by 1 base, and 8 bases separated the two germline ends. This CDR3 is built from 14 residues. In nucleotides, the CDR3 is TGTGCCAGCAGCTTAATAGGGGCCCAAGAGACCCAGTACTTC. Amino acids: CASSLIGAQETQYF.

The chain uses TRBV28 and TRBJ2-7; D gene uncertain. CDR3 length: 16 amino acids. Germline loops: CDR1 MDHEN, CDR2 SYDVKM. The ends were cut back, 6 bases at V and 1 base at J, with 19 bases in the middle. In DNA form, the CDR3 reads TGTGCCAGCAGCCCCCAACGGCCACTTGGATCCTACGAGCAGTACTTC. Its translation is CASSPQRPLGSYEQYF.

CDR3 protein: CASSSVPKEKLFF. CDR3 bases: TGTGCCAGCAGTTCGGTTCCCAAGGAAAAACTGTTTTTT. This rearrangement joins TRBV28 to TRBJ1-4; D gene ambiguous. The V and J ends lost 4 bases and 8 bases respectively, with 11 bases between them. CDR3 length equals 13 residues. CDR1 is MDHEN and CDR2 is SYDVKM in the germline V gene.

This rearrangement joins TRBV11-3 to TRBJ2-5, with 9 bases that match TRBD2. The CDR3 totals 16 residues. CDR1 SGHNT and CDR2 YENEEA come from the germline V gene. Trimming removed 1 base from V and 2 bases from J; junction bases left unmatched: 5. The CDR3 DNA is TGTGCCAGCAGCTTAGCTGCGGGGGGGGGTCAAGAGACCCAGTACTTC. Translating gives CASSLAAGGGQETQYF.

This clonotype was seen a handful of times. J is TRBJ2-6 and V is TRBV20-1; no firm D call. This CDR3 has 13 amino acids. In germline, CDR1 is DFQATT, CDR2 SNEGSKA (reference sequence). V shed 0 bases and J shed 7 bases, with 7 bases lying between them. The CDR3 DNA is TGCAGTGCTAGAGATTGGGGAGCCAACGTCCTGACTTTC. This encodes CSARDWGANVLTF.